One sample yielded the 12 T cell receptor beta chains listed below, sequenced in a study of regulatory T cells in long-lasting Graves disease. Indicated time point: persistent/refractory GD, antithyroid drugs over 5 years with positive TRAb. RNA isolated from PBMCs was used to make the TCR library. CDR3-region Arm-PCR and iRepertoire HTBI primers produced the TCR beta libraries. TCRdb recomputed calls from the multiplex PCR reads with MiXCR, one row per CDR3 protein. The data hold 390,000 or so distinct CDR3 sequences, with roughly 25% observed a single time. Material: peripheral blood mononuclear cells (PBMCs), obtained when the disease was refractory, from a patient treated with antithyroid drugs. The receptors come from a woman in her thirties or forties with Graves disease.

As concerns this clonotype: Being one base from a much bigger clone, this may be a read error. The J gene is TRBJ1-1, the V gene TRBV18; D not certain. Germline V gene lookup returns CDR1 KGHSH and CDR2 LQKENI. The V gene lost 8 bases and the J gene lost 8 bases, with 12 bases spanning the gap. This CDR3 has 11 amino acids. This CDR3 reads CASARGSEAFF. CDR3 nucleotides: TGTGCCAGCGCGCGGGGAAGCGAAGCTTTCTTT.

This clonotype has at least ten counts. J is TRBJ1-4 and V is TRBV28; D not resolved. V dropped 4 bases and J dropped 10 bases, with 13 bases sitting between them. The CDR3 contains 13 residues. From germline, CDR1 is MDHEN and CDR2 SYDVKM. This chain's CDR3 is CASSSRFGVKLFF. DNA for the CDR3: TGTGCCAGCAGTTCGCGGTTCGGCGTAAAACTGTTTTTT. Complete variable domain (other parts from reference TRBV28 and TRBJ1-4): DVKVTQSSRYLVKRTGEKVFLECVQDMDHENMFWYRQDPGLGLRLIYFSYDVKMKEKGDIPEGYSVSREKKERFSLILESASTNQTSMYLCASSSRFGVKLFFGSGTQLSVL.

This clonotype occurred many times. V and J are TRBV28 and TRBJ2-5; TRBD2 is a possible D gene (7 bases). With 6 bases removed from V and 6 bases from J, the gap between germline ends came to 17 bases. The CDR3 spans 14 residues. CDR1 and CDR2 (germline): MDHEN, SYDVKM. DNA of the CDR3: TGTGCCAGCAGCCGAGGGGGGGTGGGGAAGACCCAGTACTTC. This sequence encodes CASSRGGVGKTQYF.

This clonotype has a count of ten or more. V usage is TRBV27 and J usage is TRBJ1-2; possibly TRBD1 for D (6 bases). With 3 bases removed from V and 6 bases from J, the gap between germline ends came to 14 bases. Germline CDR1 and CDR2: MNHEY and SMNVEV (reference sequence). The CDR3 runs to 14 residues. CDR3 region: CASSFLQGTHGYTF. The DNA for the CDR3 is TGTGCCAGCAGTTTTCTACAGGGTACCCATGGCTACACCTTC.

The rearrangement uses TRBV19 and TRBJ1-1; D is undetermined. The germline V gene has CDR1 LNHDA and CDR2 SQIVND (reference sequence). The CDR3 is 13 residues long. The V and J ends lost 5 bases and 0 bases respectively, with 7 bases between them. CDR3 amino acids: CASSVLLNTEAFF. As DNA, the CDR3 is TGTGCCAGTAGTGTGCTACTGAACACTGAAGCTTTCTTT.

This clonotype was detected many times. The chain is built from TRBV7-9 and TRBJ1-1; 7 bases are shared with TRBD1. With V trimmed by 4 bases and J by 4 bases, 9 bases remained unmatched. This CDR3 is built from 15 residues. From germline, CDR1 is SEHNR and CDR2 FQNEAQ (reference sequence). The CDR3 sequence: CASSSHRGTVTEAFF. CDR3 DNA: TGTGCCAGCAGCTCTCACAGGGGAACGGTCACTGAAGCTTTCTTT.

This clonotype appeared many times. The chain carries TRBV20-1 and TRBJ2-4; D not certain. Germline V lookup: CDR1 DFQATT, CDR2 SNEGSKA (reference sequence). CDR3 length: 13 amino acids. The V gene lost 1 base and the J gene lost 4 bases, with 8 bases spanning the gap. The CDR3 DNA is TGCAGTGCTAGAGTGGCCAGAAAAAACATTCAGTACTTC. It codes for CSARVARKNIQYF.

This chain uses TRBV5-5 with TRBJ1-4; tentatively, D is TRBD1 (6 bases). V was pared by 3 bases and J by 5 bases, with 14 bases between. The CDR3 extends over 15 amino acids. Germline loops: CDR1 SGHKS, CDR2 YYEKEE (reference sequence). For the CDR3, the DNA is TGTGCCAGCAGCTCGAACCACAGGGAGAATGAAAAACTGTTTTTT. It encodes CASSSNHRENEKLFF.

The gene calls are TRBV5-1 and TRBJ1-6; maybe TRBD1 (6 bases). Germline CDR1 and CDR2: SGHRS and YFSETQ. The CDR3 contains 18 residues. With 1 base removed from V and 5 bases from J, the gap between germline ends came to 19 bases. For the CDR3, the DNA is TGCGCCAGCAGCTTGTCCGGCGTGGACAGTACGGATAATTCACCCCTCCACTTT. The encoded protein is CASSLSGVDSTDNSPLHF.

This clonotype was observed many times. The V and J genes are TRBV2 and TRBJ2-7; D is undetermined. Germline V lookup: CDR1 SNHLY, CDR2 FYNNEI. V was shortened by 4 bases and J by 4 bases, with 5 bases between the two germline ends. The CDR3 totals 11 residues. The CDR3 loop reads CASSGEYEQYF. CDR3 sequence (DNA): TGTGCCAGCAGTGGCGAATACGAGCAGTACTTC. Full variable domain (outside the CDR3, taken from reference TRBV2 and TRBJ2-7): EPEVTQTPSHQVTQMGQEVILRCVPISNHLYFYWYRQILGQKVEFLVSFYNNEISEKSEIFDDQFSVERPDGSNFTLKIRSTKLEDSAMYFCASSGEYEQYFGPGTRLTVT.

This clonotype was picked up many times. This chain uses TRBV28 with TRBJ2-7; no firm D call. The V gene lost 3 bases and the J gene lost 0 bases, with 6 bases spanning the gap. Germline assignment: CDR1 MDHEN and CDR2 SYDVKM. The CDR3 contains 13 residues. CDR3 loop: CASSFPGSYEQYF. The CDR3 bases are TGTGCCAGCAGTTTTCCGGGCTCCTACGAGCAGTACTTC.

The rearrangement links TRBV19 to TRBJ1-1; 7 nucleotides match TRBD1. Germline V gives CDR1 LNHDA, CDR2 SQIVND (reference sequence). This CDR3 has 14 amino acids. V trimming: 3 bases; J trimming: 4 bases; junction bases outside the gene matches: 5. Here the CDR3 DNA reads TGTGCCAGTAGTATTTACAAGGGGGCCACTGAAGCTTTCTTT. This sequence encodes CASSIYKGATEAFF.